A single sample gave rise to the 27 T cell receptor beta chains below, sequenced in a study of OX40 agonist ivuxolimab in advanced cancers. The protocol was immunoSEQ multiplex PCR, while the TCRdb copy is restricted to in-frame clones and leaves out a portion. This sample has around 20,000 clones, with 84% found just once. The sequencing here drew on CD4+ or CD8+ T cells sorted from blood, taken in a trial of the OX40 agonist ivuxolimab. All receptors come from an adult with an advanced solid tumor such as melanoma, head and neck, liver or kidney cancer.

The chain is built from TRBV7-9 and TRBJ2-3; D remains ambiguous. The ends were cut back, 4 bases at V and 2 bases at J, with 13 bases in the middle. The length of the CDR3 is 15 residues. From germline, CDR1 is SEHNR and CDR2 FQNEAQ (reference sequence). As DNA, the CDR3 is TGTGCCAGCAGCTCAGAGACATCCCCCACAGATACGCAGTATTTT. Encoded protein: CASSSETSPTDTQYF.

This clone showed up just a few times. V is TRBV6-5 and J is TRBJ1-1; D perhaps matches TRBD1 (6 bases). This CDR3 is built from 14 residues. V lost 4 bases to trimming and J lost 4 bases, with 13 bases between them. The germline CDR1 and CDR2 sequences are MNHEY and SVGAGI. CDR3 region: CASSFEGGGTEAFF. CDR3 in DNA: TGTGCCAGCAGTTTTGAGGGGGGCGGCACTGAAGCTTTCTTT.

V gene TRBV5-1 combines with J gene TRBJ2-5, with D possibly matching TRBD1 (6 bases). CDR3 length: 16 residues. Trimming removed 4 bases at V and 5 bases at J, with 21 bases between. Germline V gene sequence: CDR1 SGHRS, CDR2 YFSETQ. The DNA of the CDR3 is TGCGCCAGCAGCCCGGACGAAACAGGGATCGCCGAGACCCAGTACTTC. Protein sequence: CASSPDETGIAETQYF.

The chain has TRBV9 and TRBJ2-3, with 9 bases identical to TRBD2. With 0 bases clipped from V and 5 bases from J, the junction kept 4 bases outside the gene matches. CDR1 is SGDLS and CDR2 is YYNGEE in the germline V gene. This CDR3 has 15 amino acids. The CDR3 nucleotides read TGTGCCAGCAGCGTAGGTGGTAGCGGGGGAGATACGCAGTATTTT. Translating it yields CASSVGGSGGDTQYF.

This rearrangement joins TRBV27 to TRBJ2-1; TRBD2 aligns across 8 bases. The V segment lost 2 bases and the J segment 6 bases; nucleotides outside the gene matches: 6. The length of the CDR3 is 15 residues. Germline values: CDR1 MNHEY, CDR2 SMNVEV (reference sequence). CDR3 loop: CASSLKAGDPNEQFF. CDR3 bases: TGTGCCAGCAGTTTAAAAGCGGGAGACCCCAATGAGCAGTTCTTC.

J is TRBJ2-7 and V is TRBV7-9, with 10 nucleotides matching TRBD1. This CDR3 has 13 amino acids. CDR1 is SEHNR, CDR2 FQNEAQ, per germline (reference sequence). V shed 5 bases, J shed 8 bases, and the junction held 6 bases outside the gene matches. The CDR3: CASSGTGAYKQYF. The DNA of the CDR3 is TGTGCCAGCAGCGGGACAGGGGCATACAAGCAGTACTTC.

The chain uses TRBV10-3 and TRBJ2-3, with a weak D call TRBD1 (6 bases). V was trimmed by 2 bases and J by 8 bases, leaving 17 bases between them. Germline CDR1 reads ENHRY; CDR2 reads SYGVKD. This CDR3 contains 15 residues. The CDR3 DNA sequence: TGTGCCATCAGTGAGGGACAGTCCGCATCTGGTACGCAGTATTTT. This sequence encodes CAISEGQSASGTQYF.

This rearrangement joins TRBV30 to TRBJ2-1; a possible D gene is TRBD2 (6 bases). The germline V gene encodes CDR1 GTSNPN and CDR2 SVGIG (reference sequence). V was clipped by 3 bases and J by 0 bases, with 12 bases between them. CDR3 size: 15 residues. CDR3 in DNA: TGTGCCTGGAGAGGAGGGTTCAGCTCCTACAATGAGCAGTTCTTC. It yields the protein CAWRGGFSSYNEQFF.

This clone was observed a handful of times. This CDR3 is CSVRATGELFF. The CDR3 nucleotides are TGCAGCGTGAGGGCGACCGGGGAGCTGTTTTTT. This sequence joins TRBV29-1 and TRBJ2-2; D possibly corresponds to TRBD2 (5 bases). V lost 6 bases to trimming and J lost 5 bases, with 7 bases between them. This CDR3 comprises 11 residues. Per germline, CDR1 SQVTM and CDR2 ANQGSEA.

This clone has only one observation. The J gene is TRBJ1-2, the V gene TRBV6-1; D possibly corresponds to TRBD1 (5 bases). V lost 6 bases, J lost 5 bases, and 10 bases lay in between. The CDR3 consists of 12 residues. The germline V gene encodes CDR1 MNHNS and CDR2 SASEGT. CDR3 amino acids: CASRVGAYGYTF. For the CDR3, the DNA is TGTGCCAGCAGAGTAGGGGCGTATGGCTACACCTTC.

The V call is TRBV6-1, the J call TRBJ1-1; perhaps TRBD1 as D (5 bases). V lost 1 base, J lost 1 base, and 7 bases lay in between. Per germline, CDR1 MNHNS and CDR2 SASEGT. This CDR3 region has 14 residues. CDR3 bases: TGTGCCAGCAGTGAAGTGGGACGGAACACTGAAGCTTTCTTT. This codes for CASSEVGRNTEAFF.

The chain recombines TRBV10-3 with TRBJ1-5; no firm D call. This CDR3 is 14 amino acids long. Germline CDR1 reads ENHRY; CDR2 reads SYGVKD. V shed 2 bases and J shed 7 bases, with 12 bases lying between them. CDR3 residues: CAISEPGGGQPQHF. CDR3 DNA sequence: TGTGCCATCAGTGAGCCGGGAGGAGGGCAGCCCCAGCATTTT.

V usage is TRBV9 and J usage is TRBJ2-7; no clear D. Germline V CDR1 and CDR2: SGDLS, YYNGEE. The CDR3 consists of 13 residues. The V and J ends lost 0 bases and 3 bases respectively, with 7 bases between them. This CDR3 reads CASSVVPDYEQYF. The CDR3 nucleotides are TGTGCCAGCAGCGTAGTTCCAGACTACGAGCAGTACTTC.

This chain joins TRBV5-6 and TRBJ1-1, with a weak D call TRBD1 (6 bases). The CDR3 runs to 15 residues. V shed 4 bases and J shed 0 bases, with 13 bases lying between them. Germline V CDR1 and CDR2: SGHDT, YYEEEE. The CDR3, as DNA: TGTGCCAGCAGCGGGCAGGGGCAATTGAACACTGAAGCTTTCTTT. Residues: CASSGQGQLNTEAFF. The full variable domain, completed using reference TRBV5-6 and TRBJ1-1, is DAGVTQSPTHLIKTRGQQVTLRCSPKSGHDTVSWYQQALGQGPQFIFQYYEEEERQRGNFPDRFSGHQFPNYSSELNVNALLLGDSALYLCASSGQGQLNTEAFFGQGTRLTVV.

J is TRBJ2-2 and V is TRBV7-6; a possible D gene is TRBD1 (6 bases). The V end lost 3 bases, the J end lost 6 bases, and 20 bases lay between the germline ends. The germline CDR1 and CDR2 sequences are SGHVS and FNYEAQ. The CDR3 extends over 17 amino acids. The CDR3 here is CASSLGLKQGFAGELFF. CDR3 nucleotides: TGTGCCAGCAGCTTGGGCCTTAAACAGGGTTTCGCCGGGGAGCTGTTTTTT.

The CDR3: CASGLEQPLHF. CDR3 DNA: TGTGCCAGCGGCCTTGAGCAACCCCTCCACTTT. J is TRBJ1-6 and V is TRBV28; D remains ambiguous. V was cut by 8 bases and J by 12 bases, with 11 bases left in between. In germline, CDR1 is MDHEN, CDR2 SYDVKM. The CDR3 totals 11 residues.

This chain joins TRBV10-1 and TRBJ2-7; weak D call: TRBD1 (6 bases). CDR1 is WNHNN, CDR2 SYGVQD, per germline (reference sequence). The CDR3 length is 14 residues. The V end was cut by 7 bases, the J end by 0 bases, with 13 bases between. The CDR3 is CASKGTQDSYEQYF. CDR3 in DNA: TGCGCCAGCAAAGGGACACAAGACTCCTACGAGCAGTACTTC.

The chain uses TRBV5-1 and TRBJ2-3; 9 positions agree with TRBD1. V gave up 4 bases and J gave up 2 bases; unmatched junction bases: 11. This CDR3 spans 17 amino acids. CDR1 and CDR2 from the germline V gene are SGHRS and YFSETQ. The CDR3 sequence is CASSQGTGLHNTDTQYF. In DNA, the CDR3 is TGCGCCAGCAGCCAGGGGACAGGGCTTCATAACACAGATACGCAGTATTTT.

The rearrangement uses TRBV29-1 and TRBJ2-7; 7 nucleotides agree with TRBD1. Germline trimming cut 2 bases from V and 4 bases from J; bases unmatched to any gene: 11. The CDR3 spans 15 residues. The V gene's germline CDR1 is SQVTM and CDR2 ANQGSEA. CDR3 loop: CSVELAHSQGYEQYF. The CDR3 region has the DNA TGCAGCGTTGAATTGGCCCATTCACAGGGGTACGAGCAGTACTTC.

This chain links TRBV27 with TRBJ2-7, with TRBD1 as a possible D gene (5 bases). V was cut by 4 bases and J by 4 bases, with 14 bases left in between. This CDR3 spans 14 amino acids. Germline loops: CDR1 MNHEY, CDR2 SMNVEV (reference sequence). The CDR3 DNA sequence: TGTGCCAGCAGTTCCTCCCCGACAGATTACGAGCAGTACTTC. Amino acids: CASSSSPTDYEQYF.

The V and J genes are TRBV7-9 and TRBJ2-2; D is undetermined. Germline CDR1 is SEHNR and CDR2 is FQNEAQ (reference sequence). This CDR3 is 19 amino acids long. The ends were cut back, 1 base at V and 5 bases at J, with 23 bases in the middle. This CDR3 is CASSLDLSWTKLGTGELFF. CDR3 DNA: TGTGCCAGCAGCTTAGATTTAAGTTGGACCAAGCTGGGGACCGGGGAGCTGTTTTTT.

This clone was recorded a few times. CDR3 sequence: CASSQDQGAGDGYTF. As DNA, the CDR3 is TGTGCCAGCAGCCAAGACCAAGGTGCAGGGGATGGCTACACCTTC. The chain links TRBV4-2 to TRBJ1-2, with D perhaps TRBD1 (6 bases). This CDR3 is built from 15 residues. V was clipped by 0 bases and J by 6 bases, with 14 bases between them. In germline, CDR1 is LGHNA, CDR2 YNFKEQ.

V and J are TRBV19 and TRBJ2-1; tentative D call: TRBD1 (5 bases). CDR3 length: 14 residues. Germline V lookup: CDR1 LNHDA, CDR2 SQIVND (reference sequence). The V and J ends lost 3 bases and 4 bases respectively, with 10 bases between them. The CDR3 loop is CASSILDSYNEQFF. The DNA of the CDR3 is TGTGCCAGTAGTATCCTCGACAGTTACAATGAGCAGTTCTTC.

The CDR3 spells CASSQDTSEQYF. CDR3 nucleotide sequence: TGCGCCAGCAGCCAAGATACGTCCGAGCAGTACTTC. The chain joins TRBV4-1 to TRBJ2-7; no clear D gene. CDR1 is MGHRA and CDR2 is YSYEKL in the germline V gene. V was trimmed by 0 bases and J by 6 bases, leaving 6 bases between them. CDR3 size: 12 residues.

This clone is medium-sized (0.01 to 0.1%). The gene calls are TRBV4-1 and TRBJ2-7; D not resolved. Germline V lookup: CDR1 MGHRA, CDR2 YSYEKL. V lost 1 base to trimming and J lost 2 bases, with 9 bases between them. The length of the CDR3 is 14 residues. Here the CDR3 reads CASSQAATTYEQYF. In nucleotides, the CDR3 is TGCGCCAGCAGCCAAGCAGCGACCACCTACGAGCAGTACTTC.

This clone occurred once. J is TRBJ2-7 and V is TRBV4-1, with 7 positions matching TRBD1. Trimming took 2 bases from V and 2 from J; bases not matched to a gene: 3. CDR3 length equals 14 residues. The germline V gene encodes CDR1 MGHRA and CDR2 YSYEKL. In DNA form, the CDR3 reads TGCGCCAGCAGCCAAAGCACAGGGGCCTACGAGCAGTACTTC. This sequence encodes CASSQSTGAYEQYF.

The CDR3 sequence: CASLSGTTSSFGSGKVYNEQFF. DNA of the CDR3: TGTGCCAGCCTCTCCGGGACAACCTCTTCCTTTGGAAGCGGGAAAGTCTACAATGAGCAGTTCTTC. The chain combines TRBV28 with TRBJ2-1; D possibly corresponds to TRBD2 (7 bases). Trimming took off 8 bases at V and 3 bases at J, with 38 bases between the two ends. The germline V gene has CDR1 MDHEN and CDR2 SYDVKM. CDR3 length equals 22 residues. The variable domain in full, with the rest retrieved from reference TRBV28 and TRBJ2-1, is DVKVTQSSRYLVKRTGEKVFLECVQDMDHENMFWYRQDPGLGLRLIYFSYDVKMKEKGDIPEGYSVSREKKERFSLILESASTNQTSMYLCASLSGTTSSFGSGKVYNEQFFGPGTRLTVL.